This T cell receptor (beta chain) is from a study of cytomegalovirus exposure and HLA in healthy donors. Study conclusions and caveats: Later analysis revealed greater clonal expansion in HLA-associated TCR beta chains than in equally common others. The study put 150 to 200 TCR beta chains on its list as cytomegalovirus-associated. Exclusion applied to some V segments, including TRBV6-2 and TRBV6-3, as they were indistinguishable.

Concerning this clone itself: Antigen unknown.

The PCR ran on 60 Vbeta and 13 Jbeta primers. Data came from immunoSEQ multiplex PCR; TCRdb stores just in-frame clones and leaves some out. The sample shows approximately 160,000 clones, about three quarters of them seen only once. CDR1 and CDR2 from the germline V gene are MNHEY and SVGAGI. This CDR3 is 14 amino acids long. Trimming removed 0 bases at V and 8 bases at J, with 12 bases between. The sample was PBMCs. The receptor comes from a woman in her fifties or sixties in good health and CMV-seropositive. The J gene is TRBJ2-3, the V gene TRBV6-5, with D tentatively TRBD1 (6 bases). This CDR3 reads CASSYSDSLVTQYF. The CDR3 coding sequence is TGTGCCAGCAGTTACTCGGACAGCCTCGTTACGCAGTATTTT.